The following is a T cell receptor (beta chain) sequence with its context. Its antigen is unknown. From germline, CDR1 is MNHEY and CDR2 SVGEGT. Losses at the gene ends were 5 bases for V and 10 bases for J; bases not matched to a gene: 11. The CDR3 has 14 residues. This sample is part of a study of blood T cells in healthy people across ages. Whole-study findings and limits: Measured against age, TCR beta diversity per million T cells decreased in a roughly linear manner. It was found that TCR beta diversity correlated strongly with the percentage of naive T cells. The study found more naive CD4+ cells and higher diversity in long-lived than aged donors.

With a J-beta primer mix and a sample-barcoded 5' primer, a second PCR ran about 7 to 12 cycles. TCRdb ran MiXCR on the 5' RACE reads and lists one entry per CDR3 protein. The table has about 840,000 distinct CDR3 sequences, 25% to 35% seen once; the top ten hold roughly 10%. This same sample was also taken into another study, of T cells of mothers and their children.

Sequencing was carried out using blood. This sequence was found in a woman aged 40 to 55 in good health. The V and J genes are TRBV6-2 or TRBV6-3 and TRBJ1-5; TRBD1 matches at 7 bases. CDR3 amino acids: CASSPTGSVIPQHF. CDR3 nucleotides: TGTGCCAGCAGTCCGACAGGGAGCGTCATTCCCCAGCATTTT.